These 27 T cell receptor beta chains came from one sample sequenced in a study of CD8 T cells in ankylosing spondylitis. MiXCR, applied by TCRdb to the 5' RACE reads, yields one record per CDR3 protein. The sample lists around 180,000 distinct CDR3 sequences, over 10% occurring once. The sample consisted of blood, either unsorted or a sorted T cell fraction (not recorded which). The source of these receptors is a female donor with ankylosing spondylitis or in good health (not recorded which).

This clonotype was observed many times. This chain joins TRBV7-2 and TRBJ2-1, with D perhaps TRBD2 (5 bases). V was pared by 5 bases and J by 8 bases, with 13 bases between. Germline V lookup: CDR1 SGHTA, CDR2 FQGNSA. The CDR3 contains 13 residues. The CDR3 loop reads CASSPHFGDEQFF. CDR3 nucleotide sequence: TGTGCCAGCAGCCCCCACTTCGGGGATGAGCAGTTCTTC.

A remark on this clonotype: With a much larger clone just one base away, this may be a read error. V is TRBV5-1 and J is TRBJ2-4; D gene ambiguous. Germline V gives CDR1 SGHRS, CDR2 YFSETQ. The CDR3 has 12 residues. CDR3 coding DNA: TGCGCCAGCAGCTTGGACAGCGCCATGAAGTGCTTC. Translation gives CASSLDSAMKCF.

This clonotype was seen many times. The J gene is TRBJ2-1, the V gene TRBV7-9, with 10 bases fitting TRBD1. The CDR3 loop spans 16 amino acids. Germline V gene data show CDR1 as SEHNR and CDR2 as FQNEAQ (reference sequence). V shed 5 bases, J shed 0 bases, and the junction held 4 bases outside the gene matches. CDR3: CASSPRTGGSYNEQFF. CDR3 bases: TGTGCCAGCAGCCCTAGGACAGGGGGCTCCTACAATGAGCAGTTCTTC.

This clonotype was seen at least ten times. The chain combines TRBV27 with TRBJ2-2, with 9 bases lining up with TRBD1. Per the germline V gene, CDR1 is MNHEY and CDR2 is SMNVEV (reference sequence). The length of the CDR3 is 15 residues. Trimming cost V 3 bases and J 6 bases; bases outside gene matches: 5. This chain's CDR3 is CASSFNRGQAGELFF. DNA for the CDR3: TGTGCCAGCAGTTTCAACAGGGGGCAGGCCGGGGAGCTGTTTTTT.

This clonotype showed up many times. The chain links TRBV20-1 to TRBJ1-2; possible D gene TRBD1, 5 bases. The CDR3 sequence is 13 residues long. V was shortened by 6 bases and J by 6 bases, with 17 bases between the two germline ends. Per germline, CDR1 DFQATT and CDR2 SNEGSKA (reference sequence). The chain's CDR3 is CSALGTSSHGYTF. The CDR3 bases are TGCAGTGCCCTCGGGACCTCTTCCCATGGCTACACCTTC.

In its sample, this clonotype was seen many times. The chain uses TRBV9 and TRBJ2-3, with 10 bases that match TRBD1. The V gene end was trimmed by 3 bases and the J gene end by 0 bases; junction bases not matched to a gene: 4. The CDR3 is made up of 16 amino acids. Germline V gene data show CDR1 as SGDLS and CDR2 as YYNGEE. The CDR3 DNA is TGTGCCAGCAGCGCGACAGGGGGCTCTAGCACAGATACGCAGTATTTT. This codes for CASSATGGSSTDTQYF.

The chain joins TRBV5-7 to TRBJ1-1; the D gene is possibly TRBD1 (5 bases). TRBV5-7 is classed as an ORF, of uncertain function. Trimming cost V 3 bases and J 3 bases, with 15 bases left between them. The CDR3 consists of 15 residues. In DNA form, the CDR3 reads TGTGCCAGCAGCTCCCCGAGACAGCGTTACACTGAAGCTTTCTTT. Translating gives CASSSPRQRYTEAFF.

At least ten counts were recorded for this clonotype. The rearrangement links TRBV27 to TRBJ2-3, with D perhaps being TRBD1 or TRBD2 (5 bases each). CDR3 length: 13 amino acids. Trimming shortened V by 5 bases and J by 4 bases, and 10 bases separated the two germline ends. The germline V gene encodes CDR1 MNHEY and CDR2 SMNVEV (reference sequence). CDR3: CASSPVGADTQYF. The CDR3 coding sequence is TGTGCCAGCAGTCCCGTGGGGGCAGATACGCAGTATTTT.

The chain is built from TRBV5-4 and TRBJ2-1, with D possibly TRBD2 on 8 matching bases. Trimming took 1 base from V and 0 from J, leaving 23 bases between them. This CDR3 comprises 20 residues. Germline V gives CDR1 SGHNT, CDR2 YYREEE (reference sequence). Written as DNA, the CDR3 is TGTGCCAGCAGCTTGAGCTCGGGGACTAGAGGGGGCCGCTCCTACAATGAGCAGTTCTTC. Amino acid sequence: CASSLSSGTRGGRSYNEQFF.

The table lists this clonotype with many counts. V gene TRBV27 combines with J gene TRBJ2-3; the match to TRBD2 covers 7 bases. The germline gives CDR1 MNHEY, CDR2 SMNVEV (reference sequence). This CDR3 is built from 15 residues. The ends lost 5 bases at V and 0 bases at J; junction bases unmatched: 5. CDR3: CASSTSGTSTDTQYF. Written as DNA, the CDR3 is TGTGCCAGCAGTACCAGCGGGACTAGCACAGATACGCAGTATTTT.

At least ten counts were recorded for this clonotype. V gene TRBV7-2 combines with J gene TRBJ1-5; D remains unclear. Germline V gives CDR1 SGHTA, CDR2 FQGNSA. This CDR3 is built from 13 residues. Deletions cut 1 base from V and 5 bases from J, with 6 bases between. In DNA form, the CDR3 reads TGTGCCAGCAGCTTAGACTCGGATCAGCCCCAGCATTTT. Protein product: CASSLDSDQPQHF.

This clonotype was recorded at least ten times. In DNA form, the CDR3 reads TGCGCCAGCAGCCAAGACCGATTCTCCCGAAATGAAAAACTGTTTTTT. Protein product: CASSQDRFSRNEKLFF. The genes are TRBV4-3 and TRBJ1-4; D is unclear. The CDR3 has 16 residues. Germline CDR1 is LGHNA and CDR2 is YSLEER. The V and J ends lost 0 bases and 5 bases respectively, with 13 bases between them.

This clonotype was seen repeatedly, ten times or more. DNA for the CDR3: TGTGCCAGCAGCTTAATTGCCCCCGGGACTAGCGGGATCTACGAGCAGTACTTC. This encodes CASSLIAPGTSGIYEQYF. The chain recombines TRBV7-8 with TRBJ2-7; 13 bases are a match to TRBD2. This CDR3 contains 18 residues. CDR1 is SGHVS, CDR2 FQNEAQ, per germline. J lost 3 bases, V lost 2 bases, and 10 bases had no gene match.

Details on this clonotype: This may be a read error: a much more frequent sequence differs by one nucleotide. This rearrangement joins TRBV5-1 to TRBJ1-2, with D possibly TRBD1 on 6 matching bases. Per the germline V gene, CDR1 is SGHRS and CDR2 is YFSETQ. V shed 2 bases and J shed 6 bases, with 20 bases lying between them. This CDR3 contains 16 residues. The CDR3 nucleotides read TGCGCCAGCAGCTTCGGCGACGTCAGGGGAAGACATGGCTACACCTTC. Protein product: CASSFGDVRGRHGYTF.

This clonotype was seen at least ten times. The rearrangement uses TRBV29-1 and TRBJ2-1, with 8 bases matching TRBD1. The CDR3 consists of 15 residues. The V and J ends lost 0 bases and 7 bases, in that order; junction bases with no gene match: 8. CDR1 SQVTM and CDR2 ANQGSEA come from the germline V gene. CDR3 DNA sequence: TGCAGCGTTGAAGATGAGGCGGACAGGGATAATGAGCAGTTCTTC. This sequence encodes CSVEDEADRDNEQFF.

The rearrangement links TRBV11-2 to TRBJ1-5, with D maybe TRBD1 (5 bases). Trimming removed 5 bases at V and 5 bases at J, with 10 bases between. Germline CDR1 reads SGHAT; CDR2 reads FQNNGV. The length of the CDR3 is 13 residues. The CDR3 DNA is TGTGCCAGCAGCGCCACGGGGGATCAGCCCCAGCATTTT. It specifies CASSATGDQPQHF.

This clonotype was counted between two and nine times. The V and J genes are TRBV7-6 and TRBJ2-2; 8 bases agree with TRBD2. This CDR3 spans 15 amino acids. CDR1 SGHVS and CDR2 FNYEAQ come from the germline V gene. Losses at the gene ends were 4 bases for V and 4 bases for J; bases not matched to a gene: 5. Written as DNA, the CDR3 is TGTGCCAGCAGCTCGCCTAGCGGGCGCACCGGGGAGCTGTTTTTT. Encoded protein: CASSSPSGRTGELFF.

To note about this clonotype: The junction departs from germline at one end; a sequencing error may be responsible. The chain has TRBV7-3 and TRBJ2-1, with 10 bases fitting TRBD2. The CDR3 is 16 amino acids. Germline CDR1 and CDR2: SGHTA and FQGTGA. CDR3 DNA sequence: TGTGGCAGCAGCTTAGGTGGCCTAGCGGGAGCTAATGAGCAGTTCTTC. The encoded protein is CGSSLGGLAGANEQFF.

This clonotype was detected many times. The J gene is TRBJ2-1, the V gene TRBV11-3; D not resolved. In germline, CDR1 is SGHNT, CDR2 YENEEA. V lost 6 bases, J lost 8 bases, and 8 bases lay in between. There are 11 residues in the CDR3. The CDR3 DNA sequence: TGTGCCAGCAGATCTCTCGATGAGCAGTTCTTC. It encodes CASRSLDEQFF.

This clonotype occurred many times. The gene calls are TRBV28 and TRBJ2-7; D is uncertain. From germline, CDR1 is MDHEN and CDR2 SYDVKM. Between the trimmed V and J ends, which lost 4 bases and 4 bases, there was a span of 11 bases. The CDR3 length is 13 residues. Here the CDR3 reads CASSSGRLYEQYF. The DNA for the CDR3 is TGTGCCAGCAGTTCGGGTCGACTTTACGAGCAGTACTTC.

This chain's CDR3 is CSARFRASGREAYEQYF. CDR3 nucleotide sequence: TGCAGTGCTAGATTCAGGGCTAGCGGGAGGGAAGCCTACGAGCAGTACTTC. This chain links TRBV20-1 with TRBJ2-7; 12 bases map to TRBD2. V gave up 2 bases and J gave up 2 bases; unmatched junction bases: 10. The germline V gene has CDR1 DFQATT and CDR2 SNEGSKA (reference sequence). The CDR3 totals 17 residues.

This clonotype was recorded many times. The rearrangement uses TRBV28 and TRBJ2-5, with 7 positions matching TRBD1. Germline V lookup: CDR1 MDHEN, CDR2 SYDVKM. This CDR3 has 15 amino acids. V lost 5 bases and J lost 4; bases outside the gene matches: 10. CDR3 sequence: CASSAQIQGRETQYF. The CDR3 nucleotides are TGTGCCAGCAGTGCCCAAATACAGGGGAGAGAGACCCAGTACTTC.

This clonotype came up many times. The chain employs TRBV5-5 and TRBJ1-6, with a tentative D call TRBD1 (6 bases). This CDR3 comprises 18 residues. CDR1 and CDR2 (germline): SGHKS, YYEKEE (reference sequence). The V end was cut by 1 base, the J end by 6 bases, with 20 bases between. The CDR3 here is CASSLFGFRTDVNSPLHF. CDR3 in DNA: TGTGCCAGCAGCTTGTTTGGTTTCCGGACAGACGTTAATTCACCCCTCCACTTT.

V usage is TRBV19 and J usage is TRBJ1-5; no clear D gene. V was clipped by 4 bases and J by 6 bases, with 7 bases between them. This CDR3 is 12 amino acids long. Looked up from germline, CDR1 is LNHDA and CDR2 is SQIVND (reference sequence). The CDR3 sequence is CASSTPSQPQHF. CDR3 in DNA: TGTGCCAGTAGTACCCCAAGTCAGCCCCAGCATTTT. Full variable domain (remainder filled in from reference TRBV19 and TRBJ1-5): DGGITQSPKYLFRKEGQNVTLSCEQNLNHDAMYWYRQDPGQGLRLIYYSQIVNDFQKGDIAEGYSVSREKKESFPLTVTSAQKNPTAFYLCASSTPSQPQHFGDGTRLSIL.

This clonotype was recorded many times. In DNA form, the CDR3 reads TGTGCCAGCAGTTACTCCCTTGGTGAAAAACTGTTTTTT. Translation: CASSYSLGEKLFF. The chain couples TRBV6-6 to TRBJ1-4; D is unresolved. Germline lookup yields CDR1 MNHNY and CDR2 SVGAGI (reference sequence). Trimming left V 0 bases short and J 7 bases short, with 6 bases between. The length of the CDR3 is 13 residues.

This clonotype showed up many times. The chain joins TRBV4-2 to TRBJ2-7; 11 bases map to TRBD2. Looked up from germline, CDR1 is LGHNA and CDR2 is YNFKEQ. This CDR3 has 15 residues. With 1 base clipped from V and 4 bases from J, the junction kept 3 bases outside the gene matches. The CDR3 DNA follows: TGTGCCAGCAGCCAAGGACTAGCGGGATTTTACGAGCAGTACTTC. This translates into CASSQGLAGFYEQYF.

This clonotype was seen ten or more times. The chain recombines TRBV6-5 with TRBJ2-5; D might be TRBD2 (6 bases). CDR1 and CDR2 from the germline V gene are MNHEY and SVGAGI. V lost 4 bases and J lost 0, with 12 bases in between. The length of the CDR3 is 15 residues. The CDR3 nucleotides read TGTGCCAGCAGTTGGGGGAGGCAAGACCAAGAGACCCAGTACTTC. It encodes CASSWGRQDQETQYF.